These 15 T cell receptor beta chains were all obtained from the same sample, sequenced in a study of blood T cell repertoires in COVID-19. Produced via immunoSEQ multiplex PCR; TCRdb's table is partial and in-frame only. The table shows 200,000 to 300,000 clones, with approximately 86% occurring only once. Sequencing was performed on peripheral blood. Source of these receptors: a woman aged 60-70 years with COVID-19, enrolled during active disease.

This chain joins TRBV19 and TRBJ2-1, with a tentative D call TRBD1 (5 bases). The CDR3 has 16 residues. From germline, CDR1 is LNHDA and CDR2 SQIVND (reference sequence). The ends were cut back, 7 bases at V and 5 bases at J, with 21 bases in the middle. In DNA form, the CDR3 reads TGTGCCAGTAACAGGCGTGGGTCCGGGCTGAACAATGAGCAGTTCTTC. It specifies CASNRRGSGLNNEQFF.

This clone was seen once. This sequence joins TRBV6-5 and TRBJ1-5, with D hard to call. CDR1 MNHEY and CDR2 SVGAGI come from the germline V gene. V was cut by 6 bases and J by 3 bases, with 6 bases left in between. This CDR3 region has 12 residues. This CDR3 is CASSGFNQPQHF. For the CDR3, the DNA is TGTGCCAGCAGCGGGTTCAATCAGCCCCAGCATTTT.

The CDR3 sequence: CASTGTGVRNIQYF. CDR3 nucleotide sequence: TGTGCCAGCACCGGGACAGGGGTTCGTAACATTCAGTACTTC. This chain uses TRBV2 with TRBJ2-4, with 10 bases that match TRBD1. J lost 7 bases, V lost 7 bases, and 7 bases had no gene match. This CDR3 is built from 14 residues. Germline values: CDR1 SNHLY, CDR2 FYNNEI.

CDR3 in DNA: TGCGCCAGCAGCTTTTCCCAGTCGGGACTGGGGGTCCGCAATGAGCAGTTCTTC. This encodes CASSFSQSGLGVRNEQFF. The J gene is TRBJ2-1, the V gene TRBV5-1; perhaps TRBD2 as D (6 bases). This CDR3 spans 18 amino acids. CDR1 is SGHRS, CDR2 YFSETQ, per germline. Trimming shortened V by 2 bases and J by 6 bases, and 24 bases separated the two germline ends.

The chain combines TRBV9 with TRBJ2-5, with 13 positions matching TRBD2. Germline-derived CDR1 and CDR2 are SGDLS and YYNGEE. With 4 bases clipped from V and 11 bases from J, the junction kept 8 bases outside the gene matches. The CDR3 sequence is 14 residues long. This chain's CDR3 is CASSIRTSGSVQYF. The CDR3 DNA reads as TGTGCCAGCAGCATACGGACTAGCGGGAGCGTACAGTACTTC.

The J gene is TRBJ1-1, the V gene TRBV7-2; D possibly corresponds to TRBD1 (6 bases). Trimming took 6 bases from V and 5 from J, leaving 19 bases between them. Looked up from germline, CDR1 is SGHTA and CDR2 is FQGNSA. The CDR3 has 15 residues. The CDR3 DNA follows: TGTGCCAGCAGTCCATCTCAGGGGCGGGAGACTGAAGCTTTCTTT. Its protein product is CASSPSQGRETEAFF.

The V gene is TRBV4-2, the J gene TRBJ2-4; possibly TRBD2 for D (5 bases). V was cut by 0 bases and J by 8 bases, with 17 bases left in between. The CDR3 totals 16 residues. Per germline, CDR1 LGHNA and CDR2 YNFKEQ. This CDR3 reads CASSQERSSPSDIQYF. In nucleotides, the CDR3 is TGTGCCAGCAGCCAAGAACGGTCTAGCCCGTCCGACATTCAGTACTTC.

This clone has only a few counts. The CDR3, as DNA: TGCGCCAGCAGCATAAACGGACAGGGCGGTCAGCCCCAGCATTTT. Translated: CASSINGQGGQPQHF. The chain recombines TRBV5-1 with TRBJ1-5; 8 bases line up with TRBD1. The CDR3 contains 15 residues. The germline CDR1 and CDR2 sequences are SGHRS and YFSETQ. V shed 4 bases and J 6 bases; nucleotides not matched to a gene: 9.

The genes are TRBV5-4 and TRBJ2-5, with TRBD1 identical over 7 bases. V lost 5 bases to trimming and J lost 5 bases; unmatched junction nucleotides: 15. This CDR3 region has 16 residues. Germline CDR1 is SGHNT and CDR2 is YYREEE (reference sequence). The CDR3 spells CASRVRGGEGSETQYF. The CDR3 DNA is TGTGCCAGCAGGGTGCGAGGGGGCGAAGGGTCGGAGACCCAGTACTTC. Full variable domain (remainder filled in from reference TRBV5-4 and TRBJ2-5): ETGVTQSPTHLIKTRGQQVTLRCSSQSGHNTVSWYQQALGQGPQFIFQYYREEENGRGNFPPRFSGLQFPNYSSELNVNALELDDSALYLCASRVRGGEGSETQYFGPGTRLLVL.

The chain carries TRBV19 and TRBJ1-3; 8 positions agree with TRBD1. The junction had 6 bases not matched to a gene; V was cut back by 4 bases and J by 4 bases. This CDR3 comprises 15 residues. Looked up from germline, CDR1 is LNHDA and CDR2 is SQIVND (reference sequence). This chain's CDR3 is CASSSRQGRGNTIYF. The CDR3 region has the DNA TGTGCCAGTAGTAGCCGACAGGGGCGAGGAAACACCATATATTTT. Together with reference TRBV19 and TRBJ1-3, the CDR3 gives the full variable domain: DGGITQSPKYLFRKEGQNVTLSCEQNLNHDAMYWYRQDPGQGLRLIYYSQIVNDFQKGDIAEGYSVSREKKESFPLTVTSAQKNPTAFYLCASSSRQGRGNTIYFGEGSWLTVV.

The rearrangement joins TRBV11-2 to TRBJ2-7; 7 bases line up with TRBD1. CDR3 length: 15 residues. Germline V gene sequence: CDR1 SGHAT, CDR2 FQNNGV. After removal of 4 bases from V and 13 bases from J, the junction contained 19 bases not matched to a gene. CDR3 DNA sequence: TGTGCCAGCAGCTCCCACCGGGGCAGGGGGAACAGGGGATACTTC. Translating gives CASSSHRGRGNRGYF.

This sequence joins TRBV10-3 and TRBJ2-7; 7 bases align to TRBD1. The germline V gene has CDR1 ENHRY and CDR2 SYGVKD. The CDR3 loop spans 14 amino acids. Unmatched junction bases numbered 10, after V lost 6 bases and J lost 5 bases. The CDR3 DNA is TGTGCCATCAGGTCATTGAACAGGGGCGACGAGCAGTACTTC. Protein product: CAIRSLNRGDEQYF.

This chain connects TRBV28 to TRBJ1-1, with 7 bases fitting TRBD1. Per the germline V gene, CDR1 is MDHEN and CDR2 is SYDVKM. This CDR3 is 14 amino acids long. J lost 1 base, V lost 5 bases, and 4 bases had no gene match. The CDR3 region is CASSNPGGNTEAFF. The CDR3 nucleotides read TGTGCCAGCAGTAACCCAGGGGGGAACACTGAAGCTTTCTTT.

The chain joins TRBV5-1 to TRBJ2-1, with D tentatively TRBD2 (6 bases). Germline V gene sequence: CDR1 SGHRS, CDR2 YFSETQ. V was cut by 3 bases and J by 6 bases, with 16 bases left in between. The CDR3 covers 15 residues. CDR3 bases: TGCGCCAGCAGCTGGGGGGACGGACTCGGCAATGAGCAGTTCTTC. Translating it yields CASSWGDGLGNEQFF.

The chain employs TRBV4-1 and TRBJ2-1; 9 bases are shared with TRBD2. The V gene end was trimmed by 1 base and the J gene end by 0 bases; junction bases not matched to a gene: 10. Germline loops: CDR1 MGHRA, CDR2 YSYEKL. The CDR3 spans 19 residues. The CDR3 sequence is CASSQASPSGASSYNEQFF. CDR3 nucleotides: TGCGCCAGCAGCCAAGCGAGCCCTAGCGGGGCGAGCTCCTACAATGAGCAGTTCTTC.